A single sample is the source of the 16 T cell receptor beta chains below, sequenced in a study of CD8 T cells in ankylosing spondylitis. Study-level findings and limits: Several highly homologous variants made up a TCR beta motif, and this motif appeared characteristic of ankylosing spondylitis blood.

Their target antigens are unknown. TCRdb used MiXCR to reprocess the 5' RACE reads, holding one entry per CDR3 protein. The sample has about 420,000 distinct CDR3 sequences, 20% to 25% seen once. Sequencing used blood, either unsorted or a sorted T cell fraction (not recorded which). The source of these receptors is a male donor with ankylosing spondylitis.

The chain has TRBV7-2 and TRBJ2-2; possibly TRBD2 for D (6 bases). Per the germline V gene, CDR1 is SGHTA and CDR2 is FQGNSA. The V end was cut by 7 bases, the J end by 3 bases, with 12 bases between. CDR3 length: 14 residues. CDR3 nucleotide sequence: TGTGCCAGCAATTTGGGGGGACACACCGGGGAGCTGTTTTTT. Its protein product is CASNLGGHTGELFF.

The table lists this clonotype with a few counts. The genes are TRBV3-1 and TRBJ1-5; D is ambiguous. The CDR3 runs to 13 residues. Germline CDR1 is LGHDT and CDR2 is YNNKEL (reference sequence). V was shortened by 4 bases and J by 9 bases, with 13 bases between the two germline ends. CDR3 loop: CASSRALRSPQHF. The DNA for the CDR3 is TGTGCCAGCAGCCGAGCCCTAAGGTCGCCCCAGCATTTT.

This clonotype was detected ten times or more. The chain uses TRBV9 and TRBJ2-1; D may match TRBD1 or TRBD2 (5 bases each). Germline loops: CDR1 SGDLS, CDR2 YYNGEE. Trimming shortened V by 3 bases and J by 9 bases, and 16 bases separated the two germline ends. This CDR3 spans 14 amino acids. CDR3 in amino acids: CASSGGLQAVEQFF. As DNA, the CDR3 is TGTGCCAGCAGCGGGGGCCTCCAAGCGGTTGAGCAGTTCTTC.

This clonotype was observed a few times. CDR3 sequence (DNA): TGTGCCATCAGTGAGTCTGACGAGCAGTACTTC. Protein product: CAISESDEQYF. This rearrangement joins TRBV10-3 to TRBJ2-7; D unresolved. This CDR3 is 11 amino acids long. Between the trimmed V and J ends, which lost 0 bases and 5 bases, there was a span of 2 bases. From germline, CDR1 is ENHRY and CDR2 SYGVKD.

This clonotype was picked up a small number of times. The gene calls are TRBV20-1 and TRBJ1-5, with a tentative D call TRBD1 (6 bases). Germline V gene data show CDR1 as DFQATT and CDR2 as SNEGSKA (reference sequence). Trimming cost V 6 bases and J 7 bases, with 19 bases left between them. The CDR3 has 14 residues. CDR3 in amino acids: CSAQGGGSHQPQHF. In DNA, the CDR3 is TGCAGTGCCCAAGGGGGGGGAAGCCACCAGCCCCAGCATTTT.

There are a few counts of this clonotype. The chain joins TRBV3-1 to TRBJ2-2; 8 bases are shared with TRBD2. Germline V gene sequence: CDR1 LGHDT, CDR2 YNNKEL (reference sequence). This CDR3 region has 14 residues. Losses at the gene ends were 7 bases for V and 7 bases for J; bases not matched to a gene: 8. CDR3 region: CASTSGAGDGELFF. The CDR3 bases are TGTGCCAGCACCTCGGGAGCGGGAGACGGGGAGCTGTTTTTT. The variable domain in full, completed from reference TRBV3-1 and TRBJ2-2, reads DTAVSQTPKYLVTQMGNDKSIKCEQNLGHDTMYWYKQDSKKFLKIMFSYNNKELIINETVPNRFSPKSPDKAHLNLHINSLELGDSAVYFCASTSGAGDGELFFGEGSRLTVL.

The chain is built from TRBV5-1 and TRBJ2-7; 8 bases are shared with TRBD1. Germline V CDR1 and CDR2: SGHRS, YFSETQ. V lost 3 bases and J lost 1; bases outside the gene matches: 3. This CDR3 comprises 14 residues. The CDR3 spells CASSWGDRSYEQYF. As DNA, the CDR3 is TGCGCCAGCAGCTGGGGGGACAGGTCCTACGAGCAGTACTTC.

The chain links TRBV24-1 to TRBJ2-1; tentatively, D is TRBD1 (5 bases). From germline, CDR1 is KGHDR and CDR2 SFDVKD. The CDR3 runs to 12 residues. Deletions cut 8 bases from V and 3 bases from J, with 7 bases between. CDR3 nucleotides: TGTGCCACCAAAGGGGACTACAATGAGCAGTTCTTC. Protein sequence: CATKGDYNEQFF.

The sample holds a few counts of this clonotype. The genes are TRBV7-9 and TRBJ2-1; D is unresolved. This CDR3 has 12 residues. Germline values: CDR1 SEHNR, CDR2 FQNEAQ (reference sequence). V lost 5 bases and J lost 6, with 8 bases in between. The chain's CDR3 is CASSRSSNEQFF. The DNA for the CDR3 is TGTGCCAGCAGCCGTAGCTCCAATGAGCAGTTCTTC.

This clonotype was found many times. The chain carries TRBV12-3 or TRBV12-4 and TRBJ2-3, with TRBD2 as a possible D gene (6 bases). The germline V and J ends were trimmed by 6 bases and 4 bases, with 14 bases remaining between them. The CDR3 sequence is 14 residues long. The CDR3 sequence is CASRIGPSADTQYF. The CDR3 DNA follows: TGTGCCAGCAGGATAGGGCCTAGCGCAGATACGCAGTATTTT.

This clonotype was recorded a few times. This chain connects TRBV25-1 to TRBJ2-7, with 8 bases fitting TRBD1. This CDR3 has 13 residues. J lost 2 bases, V lost 7 bases, and 4 bases had no gene match. CDR1 is MGHDK and CDR2 is SYGVNS in the germline V gene. As DNA, the CDR3 is TGTGCCAGCATGGAACAGGGGGCCTACGAGCAGTACTTC. Amino acids: CASMEQGAYEQYF.

This sequence joins TRBV28 and TRBJ2-3; D possibly corresponds to TRBD2 (6 bases). Germline CDR1 and CDR2: MDHEN and SYDVKM. V was clipped by 10 bases and J by 0 bases, with 14 bases between them. The CDR3 extends over 14 amino acids. This chain's CDR3 is CATRRGSSTDTQYF. CDR3 DNA sequence: TGTGCCACCCGGAGGGGCTCCAGCACAGATACGCAGTATTTT.

This clonotype was detected only a few times. The chain is built from TRBV29-1 and TRBJ2-7; no firm D call. V was clipped by 0 bases and J by 6 bases, with 15 bases between them. CDR1 and CDR2 (germline): SQVTM, ANQGSEA. The length of the CDR3 is 14 residues. CDR3 in DNA: TGCAGCGTTGAAGAGAACGGCAGCAGGCTCGAGCAGTACTTC. Protein product: CSVEENGSRLEQYF.

This clonotype showed up just a few times. The rearrangement uses TRBV6-1 and TRBJ1-3; D is possibly TRBD1 (5 bases). Trimming shortened V by 5 bases and J by 2 bases, and 13 bases separated the two germline ends. The CDR3 is 15 residues long. Germline V gives CDR1 MNHNS, CDR2 SASEGT. The CDR3: CASSPPGETGNTIYF. CDR3 sequence (DNA): TGTGCCAGCAGTCCCCCGGGGGAAACTGGAAACACCATATATTTT.

This rearrangement joins TRBV20-1 to TRBJ2-6; 9 nucleotides match TRBD1. Germline values: CDR1 DFQATT, CDR2 SNEGSKA (reference sequence). This CDR3 comprises 19 residues. The trim removed 3 bases at V and 2 bases at J, leaving 14 bases unmatched. The CDR3 spells CSARARWGQGGPGANVLTF. In nucleotides, the CDR3 is TGCAGTGCTAGGGCTCGATGGGGACAGGGCGGGCCTGGGGCCAACGTCCTGACTTTC.

The chain combines TRBV7-2 with TRBJ2-1; 8 bases are a match to TRBD1. The junction had 9 bases not matched to a gene; V was cut back by 8 bases and J by 3 bases. CDR1 and CDR2 (germline): SGHTA, FQGNSA. The CDR3 has 15 residues. The CDR3 here is CASDPAGTGYNEQFF. CDR3 coding DNA: TGTGCCAGCGACCCCGCCGGGACAGGCTACAATGAGCAGTTCTTC.